This T cell receptor (beta chain) was sequenced for a study of cytomegalovirus exposure and HLA in healthy donors. Findings and caveats of the study: Investigators reported 164 TCR beta chains as tied to cytomegalovirus.

Vbeta (60) and Jbeta (13) primers were used in the PCR. Authors' analysis steps: An analysis performed later counted about 80 million unique TCR beta chains (roughly 10 million of them shared). Assay: immunoSEQ multiplex PCR; the TCRdb copy retains only in-frame clones and omits some. The V and J calls and clone size were taken over from that table, and D and trimming were inferred from the DNA. Of tens of thousands of clones listed, approximately 70% are singletons. V was cut by 4 bases and J by 2 bases, with 17 bases left in between. Germline values: CDR1 SGDLS, CDR2 YYNGEE. The CDR3 contains 16 residues. This clone was picked up one time. Its antigen is still unknown.

The J gene is TRBJ2-3, the V gene TRBV9; possibly TRBD2 for D (5 bases). This sequence was found in a male donor in good health and CMV-seropositive. Material for sequencing was PBMCs. The CDR3 DNA sequence: TGTGCCAGCAGCAATGGACTTTTGCCCATCACAGATACGCAGTATTTT. This translates into CASSNGLLPITDTQYF.